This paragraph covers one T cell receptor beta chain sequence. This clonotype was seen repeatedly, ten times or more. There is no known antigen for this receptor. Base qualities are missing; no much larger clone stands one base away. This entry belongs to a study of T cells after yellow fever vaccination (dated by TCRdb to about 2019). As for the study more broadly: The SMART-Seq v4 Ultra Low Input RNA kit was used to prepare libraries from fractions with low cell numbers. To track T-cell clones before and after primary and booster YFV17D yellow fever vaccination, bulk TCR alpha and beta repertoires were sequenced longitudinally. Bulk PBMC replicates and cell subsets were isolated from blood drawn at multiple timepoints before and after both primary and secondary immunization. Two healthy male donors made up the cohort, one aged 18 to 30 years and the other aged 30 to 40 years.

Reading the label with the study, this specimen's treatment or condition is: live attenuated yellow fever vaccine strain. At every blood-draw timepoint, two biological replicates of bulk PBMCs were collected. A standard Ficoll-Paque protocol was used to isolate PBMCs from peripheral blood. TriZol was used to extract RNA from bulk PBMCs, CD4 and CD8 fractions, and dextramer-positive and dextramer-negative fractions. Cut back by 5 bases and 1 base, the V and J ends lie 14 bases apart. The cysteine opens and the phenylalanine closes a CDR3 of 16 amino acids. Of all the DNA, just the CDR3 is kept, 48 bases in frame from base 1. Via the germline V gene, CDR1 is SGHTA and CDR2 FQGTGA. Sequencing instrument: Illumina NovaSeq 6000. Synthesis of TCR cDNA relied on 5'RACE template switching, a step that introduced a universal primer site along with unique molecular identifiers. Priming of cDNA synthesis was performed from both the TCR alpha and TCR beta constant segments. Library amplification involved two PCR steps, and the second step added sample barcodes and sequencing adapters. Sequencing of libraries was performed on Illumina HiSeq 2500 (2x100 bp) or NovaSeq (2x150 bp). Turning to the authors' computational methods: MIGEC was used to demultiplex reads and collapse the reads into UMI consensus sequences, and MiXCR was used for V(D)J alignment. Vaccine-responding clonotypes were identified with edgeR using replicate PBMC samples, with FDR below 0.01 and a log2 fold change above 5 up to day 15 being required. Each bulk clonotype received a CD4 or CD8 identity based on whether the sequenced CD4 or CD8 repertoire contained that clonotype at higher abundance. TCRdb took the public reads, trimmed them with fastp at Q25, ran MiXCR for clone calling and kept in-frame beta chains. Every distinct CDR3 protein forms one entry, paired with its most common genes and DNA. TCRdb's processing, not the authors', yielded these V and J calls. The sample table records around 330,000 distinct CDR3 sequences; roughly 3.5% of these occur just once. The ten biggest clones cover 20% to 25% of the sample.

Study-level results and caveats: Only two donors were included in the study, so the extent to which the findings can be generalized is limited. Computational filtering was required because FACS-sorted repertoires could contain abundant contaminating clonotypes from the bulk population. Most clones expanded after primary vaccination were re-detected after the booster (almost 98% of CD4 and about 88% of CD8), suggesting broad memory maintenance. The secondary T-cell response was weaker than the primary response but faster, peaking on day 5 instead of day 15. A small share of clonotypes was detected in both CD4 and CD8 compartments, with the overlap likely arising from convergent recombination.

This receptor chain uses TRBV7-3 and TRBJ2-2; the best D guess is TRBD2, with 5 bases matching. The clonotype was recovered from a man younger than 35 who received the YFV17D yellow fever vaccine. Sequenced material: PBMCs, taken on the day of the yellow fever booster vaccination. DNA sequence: TGTGCCAGCAGCCCCTTCGGGGAGCTGAACACCGGGGAGCTGTTTTTT. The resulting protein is CASSPFGELNTGELFF.